The 21 T cell receptor beta chains given below trace back to one sample, sequenced in a study of spatial heterogeneity in lung cancer. Each CDR3 protein gets one entry after TCRdb re-called the 5' RACE reads with MiXCR. This sample yields some 39,000 distinct CDR3 sequences, of which 6.8% are seen a single time; around 45% belongs to the top ten. As to time point: sample taken at primary tumor resection. The material was PBMCs, obtained at surgery. These receptors were obtained from a female donor with early-stage non-small cell lung cancer.

This clonotype was counted only a few times. The gene calls are TRBV11-3 and TRBJ2-3; the D is unclear. CDR3 length equals 13 residues. With 5 bases removed from V and 5 bases from J, the gap between germline ends came to 11 bases. The germline V gene has CDR1 SGHNT and CDR2 YENEEA. The CDR3 protein is CASSMTWVDTQYF. The CDR3 DNA sequence: TGTGCCAGCAGCATGACTTGGGTAGATACGCAGTATTTT.

J is TRBJ2-2 and V is TRBV7-8; a weak D match, TRBD2 (7 bases). Trimming left V 8 bases short and J 7 bases short, with 20 bases between. From germline, CDR1 is SGHVS and CDR2 FQNEAQ. The CDR3 consists of 15 residues. As DNA, the CDR3 is TGTGCCAGCGCCAACAGGGACGGGAGGTTCGGGGAGCTGTTTTTT. Protein product: CASANRDGRFGELFF.

This clonotype came up many times. V is TRBV4-1 and J is TRBJ1-3; D unclear. CDR3 length equals 16 residues. Germline V gene lookup returns CDR1 MGHRA and CDR2 YSYEKL. The ends were cut back, 2 bases at V and 0 bases at J, with 11 bases in the middle. In DNA, the CDR3 is TGCGCCAGCAGCCAATCGGAAAGGGCCTCTGGAAACACCATATATTTT. Translating gives CASSQSERASGNTIYF.

There are many counts of this clonotype. The rearrangement joins TRBV6-6 to TRBJ2-5; D is ambiguous. V lost 0 bases, J lost 8 bases, and 13 bases lay in between. CDR3 length equals 14 residues. Germline values: CDR1 MNHNY, CDR2 SVGAGI (reference sequence). CDR3: CASSYSALLRTQYF. DNA of the CDR3: TGTGCCAGCAGTTACTCGGCCCTCCTACGAACCCAGTACTTC.

This clonotype appeared many times. V and J are TRBV3-1 and TRBJ1-1; D call uncertain. The ends were cut back, 2 bases at V and 2 bases at J, with 3 bases in the middle. CDR3 size: 12 residues. The germline gives CDR1 LGHDT, CDR2 YNNKEL (reference sequence). The CDR3 loop is CASSQYNTEAFF. CDR3 coding DNA: TGTGCCAGCAGCCAATATAACACTGAAGCTTTCTTT.

This clonotype has a handful of counts. V gene TRBV9 combines with J gene TRBJ1-1; D not resolved. With 0 bases removed from V and 11 bases from J, the gap between germline ends came to 20 bases. CDR3 size: 15 residues. The germline gives CDR1 SGDLS, CDR2 YYNGEE. The CDR3 region has the DNA TGTGCCAGCAGCGTAGGAGACATTCCTTCGGTTGGGGCTTTCTTT. Its protein is CASSVGDIPSVGAFF.

This clonotype was observed a few times. The V call is TRBV5-1, the J call TRBJ2-7; 9 positions match TRBD1. CDR3 size: 17 residues. Germline V gene data show CDR1 as SGHRS and CDR2 as YFSETQ. After removal of 3 bases from V and 0 bases from J, the junction contained 10 bases not matched to a gene. CDR3 DNA sequence: TGCGCCAGCAGCTCCTCCGGGACAGGGTCGAGCTCCTACGAGCAGTACTTC. This sequence encodes CASSSSGTGSSSYEQYF. Complete variable domain (other parts from reference TRBV5-1 and TRBJ2-7): KAGVTQTPRYLIKTRGQQVTLSCSPISGHRSVSWYQQTPGQGLQFLFEYFSETQRNKGNFPGRFSGRQFSNSRSEMNVSTLELGDSALYLCASSSSGTGSSSYEQYFGPGTRLTVT.

This clonotype was counted a few times. This chain links TRBV10-1 with TRBJ1-6; D is unclear. This CDR3 region has 13 residues. CDR1 is WNHNN, CDR2 SYGVQD, per germline (reference sequence). V dropped 4 bases and J dropped 10 bases, with 11 bases sitting between them. The DNA for the CDR3 is TGCGCCAGCAGTGTAGCAGGCGGATCACCCCTCCACTTT. It yields the protein CASSVAGGSPLHF.

In this sample, this clonotype turned up once. The V gene is TRBV6-5, the J gene TRBJ2-5; weak D call: TRBD1 (5 bases). Trimming pared 1 base from V and 4 bases from J, leaving 19 bases between. Germline V gene data show CDR1 as MNHEY and CDR2 as SVGAGI. This CDR3 spans 17 amino acids. CDR3 sequence (DNA): TGTGCCAGCAGTTACTTACCTCCGAGTCAGGGTAGAGAGACCCAGTACTTC. This gives the protein CASSYLPPSQGRETQYF.

This clonotype was seen at least ten times. This chain uses TRBV29-1 with TRBJ2-3; possible D gene TRBD1, 5 bases. This CDR3 contains 13 residues. The V end was cut by 6 bases, the J end by 0 bases, with 10 bases between. Looked up from germline, CDR1 is SQVTM and CDR2 is ANQGSEA. The CDR3 loop reads CSVGHSSTDTQYF. DNA of the CDR3: TGCAGCGTCGGACACTCTAGCACAGATACGCAGTATTTT.

This clonotype has just a few counts. This chain connects TRBV6-1 to TRBJ2-7; unclear D gene. Per the germline V gene, CDR1 is MNHNS and CDR2 is SASEGT. This CDR3 has 16 amino acids. Between the trimmed V and J ends, which lost 7 bases and 3 bases, there was a span of 22 bases. The CDR3 is CASTSLGPENYYEQYF. The CDR3 nucleotides read TGTGCCAGCACAAGTCTAGGACCCGAAAACTACTACGAGCAGTACTTC.

This clonotype appeared many times. The V call is TRBV6-2 or TRBV6-3, the J call TRBJ1-5; a weak D match, TRBD1 (6 bases). Trimming removed 6 bases at V and 3 bases at J, with 15 bases between. In germline, CDR1 is MNHEY, CDR2 SVGEGT. There are 15 residues in the CDR3. CDR3 in DNA: TGTGCCAGCAGCCACGGGGGGCGCTACAATCAGCCCCAGCATTTT. It encodes CASSHGGRYNQPQHF.

This clonotype was counted at least ten times. The V call is TRBV12-3 or TRBV12-4, the J call TRBJ2-3, with 9 bases lining up with TRBD2. J was trimmed by 0 bases and V by 5 bases; bases with no gene match: 0. The CDR3 runs to 14 residues. The CDR3 DNA reads TGTGCCAGCAGTACTAGCGGGAGCACAGATACGCAGTATTTT. Its protein is CASSTSGSTDTQYF.

The chain has TRBV2 and TRBJ1-1; D gene ambiguous. Looked up from germline, CDR1 is SNHLY and CDR2 is FYNNEI. The CDR3 totals 15 residues. Trimming took 2 bases from V and 0 from J, leaving 10 bases between them. In nucleotides, the CDR3 is TGTGCCAGCAGTGAATTGGGCAGAGTGAACACTGAAGCTTTCTTT. Its protein product is CASSELGRVNTEAFF.

This chain uses TRBV7-9 with TRBJ2-5; D gene uncertain. From germline, CDR1 is SEHNR and CDR2 FQNEAQ (reference sequence). Trimming removed 2 bases at V and 1 base at J, with 8 bases between. The CDR3 extends over 14 amino acids. In DNA, the CDR3 is TGTGCCAGCAGCTTATACGAGTTCCAAGAGACCCAGTACTTC. Residues: CASSLYEFQETQYF.

This chain links TRBV18 with TRBJ2-7; 7 nucleotides align to TRBD2. From germline, CDR1 is KGHSH and CDR2 LQKENI. The CDR3 runs 14 residues. Trimming cost V 6 bases and J 2 bases; bases outside gene matches: 7. The CDR3 loop reads CASSPGLGPYEQYF. For the CDR3, the DNA is TGTGCCAGCTCCCCTGGACTAGGGCCCTACGAGCAGTACTTC.

This clonotype was observed at least ten times. The V and J genes are TRBV9 and TRBJ2-3; D remains unclear. Per the germline V gene, CDR1 is SGDLS and CDR2 is YYNGEE. V was cut by 4 bases and J by 9 bases, with 9 bases left in between. The CDR3 spans 11 residues. CDR3 DNA: TGTGCCAGCAGCCCCATTCAGACGCAGTATTTT. Protein product: CASSPIQTQYF.

This clonotype was counted at least ten times. CDR3: CASSVSGAAKNIQYF. The CDR3 DNA sequence: TGTGCCAGCAGCGTATCGGGGGCTGCCAAAAACATTCAGTACTTC. The gene calls are TRBV9 and TRBJ2-4; D possibly uses TRBD1 or TRBD2 (6 bases each). The V end was cut by 1 base, the J end by 1 base, with 9 bases between. Germline loops: CDR1 SGDLS, CDR2 YYNGEE. The CDR3 sequence is 15 residues long.

This clonotype was detected many times. V usage is TRBV7-2 and J usage is TRBJ2-7; D may correspond to TRBD1 or TRBD2 (5 bases each). CDR3 size: 15 residues. V lost 1 base, J lost 3 bases, and 13 bases lay in between. Germline V lookup: CDR1 SGHTA, CDR2 FQGNSA. CDR3 sequence (DNA): TGTGCCAGCAGCTTAGGTTGGGGGATAGGCTACGAGCAGTACTTC. Translating gives CASSLGWGIGYEQYF. Looking up the rest from reference TRBV7-2 and TRBJ2-7 gives the full variable domain: GAGVSQSPSNKVTEKGKDVELRCDPISGHTALYWYRQSLGQGLEFLIYFQGNSAPDKSGLPSDRFSAERTGGSVSTLTIQRTQQEDSAVYLCASSLGWGIGYEQYFGPGTRLTVT.

This clonotype was picked up a small number of times. This chain links TRBV5-1 with TRBJ2-3, with TRBD2 matching over 9 bases. Germline CDR1 SGHRS, CDR2 YFSETQ. The CDR3 is made up of 14 amino acids. The V gene end was trimmed by 5 bases and the J gene end by 4 bases; junction bases not matched to a gene: 5. The CDR3 reads CASRPGLASDTQYF. In DNA, the CDR3 is TGCGCCAGCAGGCCGGGACTAGCATCAGATACGCAGTATTTT.

The V gene is TRBV3-1, the J gene TRBJ1-2; 7 positions match TRBD1. In germline, CDR1 is LGHDT, CDR2 YNNKEL (reference sequence). With 0 bases clipped from V and 8 bases from J, the junction kept 3 bases outside the gene matches. The CDR3 extends over 13 amino acids. CDR3 loop: CASSQDYRGGYTF. CDR3 DNA: TGTGCCAGCAGCCAAGACTACAGGGGAGGCTACACCTTC.